This T cell receptor beta chain comes out of a study of T cells in Graves' hyperthyroidism and ophthalmopathy. General study points: Most thyroid clonotypes expanded above 0.001 appeared in blood too.

The CDR3 is 13 residues long. Trimming took 10 bases from V and 1 from J, leaving 13 bases between them. In germline, CDR1 is ENHRY, CDR2 SYGVKD. TCR beta CDR3 region amplification was performed from RNA transcripts. First-round RT-PCR targeting the TCR CDR3 was performed with the HTBI primer set. In TCRdb, the multiplex PCR reads were re-called with MiXCR into one record per CDR3 protein. The repertoire holds just under 750,000 distinct CDR3 sequences, with about a third as singletons. Each diagnosis was grounded in clinical symptoms, serum thyroxine and TRAb, thyroid ultrasound, and orbital computed tomography. Source material for PBMCs was more than 9.5 ml fresh peripheral blood. This clonotype was found many times. No antigen is known for it.

This sequence was found in a woman between 35 and 50 years old with Graves' hyperthyroidism. What was sequenced was blood. The chain joins TRBV10-3 to TRBJ1-1; TRBD1 might be the D (6 bases). CDR3 sequence reads: CATVPGQNTEAFF. The CDR3, as DNA: TGTGCCACTGTCCCGGGACAGAACACTGAAGCTTTCTTT.